A selection of T cell receptor beta chains follows, all from one sample in a study of blood T cell repertoires in COVID-19. Libraries were prepared by immunoSEQ multiplex PCR; TCRdb keeps only in-frame clonotypes and omits some of them. The sample comprises 13,000 or so clones, roughly 88% of which are singletons, and about 14% rests with the top ten. The sequenced sample was peripheral blood. The source of these receptors is a human donor in a cohort sampled during active COVID-19. Both conserved end residues are part of each CDR3. Each record gives: D gene, clone size, V gene, J gene, CDR3 protein, CDR3 DNA. The D gene is left open where the match is weak. Only some rows state a clone size, as once, few, many or a class for expanded clones.

>TRBD2|.|TRBV7-6|TRBJ2-3
CASSIGTSGGGRTDTQYF
TGTGCCAGCAGTATAGGGACTAGCGGGGGGGGACGCACAGATACGCAGTATTTT
>.|.|TRBV2|TRBJ1-5
CASNGRINQPQHF
TGTGCCAGCAATGGGAGGATAAATCAGCCCCAGCATTTT
>.|.|TRBV7-2|TRBJ2-5
CASSFGMLRETQYF
TGTGCCAGCAGCTTCGGTATGCTGCGAGAGACCCAGTACTTC
>.|.|TRBV24-1|TRBJ1-6
CATSDFEGGIRHSPLHF
TGTGCCACCAGTGATTTTGAGGGAGGGATCCGTCATTCACCCCTCCACTTT
>.|once|TRBV7-9|TRBJ2-7
CASSLETGMSYEQYF
TGTGCCAGCAGCTTAGAAACAGGCATGTCCTACGAGCAGTACTTC
>TRBD2|once|TRBV5-6|TRBJ2-3
CASSFAGGSTDTQYF
TGTGCCAGCAGCTTCGCGGGAGGGAGCACAGATACGCAGTATTTT
>TRBD1|.|TRBV6-6|TRBJ1-4
CASSRDRFIEKLFF
TGTGCCAGCAGTCGGGACAGGTTTATTGAAAAACTGTTTTTT
>TRBD2|.|TRBV10-3|TRBJ2-7
CAITGGISYEQYF
TGTGCCATCACGGGGGGAATCTCCTACGAGCAGTACTTC
>TRBD1|.|TRBV9|TRBJ1-6
CASSLLDRGTYNSPLHF
TGTGCCAGCAGCCTCCTGGACAGGGGGACGTATAATTCACCCCTCCACTTT
>.|once|TRBV5-1|TRBJ1-1
CASSPGVGIDTEAFF
TGCGCCAGCAGCCCAGGGGTAGGGATAGACACTGAAGCTTTCTTT
>.|.|TRBV3-1/TRBV3-2|TRBJ1-6
CASSQQTGGNSPLHF
TGTGCCAGCAGCCAGCAGACCGGAGGGAATTCACCCCTCCACTTT
>TRBD2|.|TRBV18|TRBJ2-1
CASSPTGLAGGSYNEQFF
TGTGCCAGCTCACCTACGGGACTAGCGGGGGGCTCCTACAATGAGCAGTTCTTC
>.|.|TRBV5-1|TRBJ1-6
CASSLVTGRSYNSPLHF
TGCGCCAGCAGCTTGGTGACAGGACGCTCCTATAATTCACCCCTCCACTTT
>TRBD1|.|TRBV18|TRBJ1-2
CASSPGGGAYGYTF
TGTGCCAGCTCGCCAGGAGGGGGCGCCTATGGCTACACCTTC
>TRBD1|.|TRBV6-5|TRBJ2-7
CASSRDRGNYEQYF
TGTGCCAGCAGCCGGGACAGGGGAAACTACGAGCAGTACTTC
>.|.|TRBV12-3/TRBV12-4|TRBJ2-7
CASSPAGGEQYF
TGTGCCAGCAGTCCTGCGGGTGGCGAGCAGTACTTC
>TRBD1|.|TRBV28|TRBJ2-3
CASSPGQTPPDTQYF
TGTGCCAGCAGTCCGGGACAGACACCCCCAGATACGCAGTATTTT
>TRBD1|.|TRBV7-2|TRBJ2-5
CATVGQVEETQYF
TGTGCCACCGTGGGACAGGTAGAGGAGACCCAGTACTTC
>TRBD2|.|TRBV2|TRBJ2-7
CASSGLAGPYEQYF
TGTGCCAGCAGCGGACTAGCGGGCCCCTACGAGCAGTACTTC
>.|.|TRBV10-2|TRBJ2-5
CASRITGFMETQYF
TGCGCCAGCAGGATTACAGGGTTTATGGAGACCCAGTACTTC
>.|.|TRBV7-9|TRBJ1-1
CASSSGETMNTEAFF
TGTGCCAGCAGCTCTGGGGAGACCATGAACACTGAAGCTTTCTTT
>TRBD1|.|TRBV6-5|TRBJ1-6
CASRADRVNSPLHF
TGTGCCAGCAGAGCGGACAGGGTTAATTCACCCCTCCACTTT
>.|.|TRBV20-1|TRBJ1-5
CSASQGNSNQPQHF
TGCAGTGCTAGTCAGGGGAATAGCAATCAGCCCCAGCATTTT
>.|.|TRBV29-1|TRBJ2-1
CSVEGGGTSQGSSYNEQFF
TGCAGCGTTGAAGGTGGGGGGACTTCCCAAGGGAGCTCCTACAATGAGCAGTTCTTC
>.|.|TRBV6-5|TRBJ2-1
CASSYSELVRVQFF
TGTGCCAGCAGTTACTCCGAGCTTGTCAGGGTTCAGTTCTTC
>.|.|TRBV5-1|TRBJ1-6
CASMLGGTDNSPLHF
TGCGCCAGCATGCTTGGGGGGACTGATAATTCACCCCTCCACTTT
>.|.|TRBV27|TRBJ1-2
CASSLNGGLGSTF
TGTGCCAGCAGTTTAAACGGGGGGCTGGGGTCCACCTTC
>.|few|TRBV10-2|TRBJ2-3
CASSESPTSTDTQYF
TGCGCCAGCAGTGAGTCCCCTACTAGCACAGATACGCAGTATTTT
>TRBD1|.|TRBV9|TRBJ2-2
CASSPPGTGRTGELFF
TGTGCCAGCAGCCCTCCCGGGACAGGGAGAACCGGGGAGCTGTTTTTT
>.|.|TRBV28|TRBJ2-4
CASSPSDIQYF
TGTGCCAGCAGTCCATCAGACATTCAGTACTTC
>TRBD1|.|TRBV6-5|TRBJ2-7
CASSYSSRGLTYEQYF
TGTGCCAGCAGTTACTCGTCCAGGGGGCTAACCTACGAGCAGTACTTC
>TRBD1|.|TRBV5-6|TRBJ1-3
CASMRRGTGTFSGNTIYF
TGTGCCAGCATGAGGCGCGGGACAGGGACATTCTCTGGAAACACCATATATTTT
>.|.|TRBV19|TRBJ1-4
CASSITGLSNEKLFF
TGTGCCAGTAGTATTACAGGCTTAAGTAATGAAAAACTGTTTTTT
>.|.|TRBV28|TRBJ1-2
CASSLSGNYGYTF
TGTGCCAGCAGTTTATCAGGGAACTATGGCTACACCTTC
>TRBD1|.|TRBV19|TRBJ1-5
CASTGQGGRQPQHF
TGTGCCAGTACTGGACAGGGCGGCCGACAGCCCCAGCATTTT
>TRBD1|.|TRBV30|TRBJ2-2
CAWVRDRVLTGELFF
TGTGCCTGGGTCCGGGACAGGGTTTTAACCGGGGAGCTGTTTTTT
>TRBD1|.|TRBV5-6|TRBJ1-1
CASSYSQGARTEAFF
TGTGCCAGCAGCTACTCTCAGGGGGCGCGGACTGAAGCTTTCTTT
>.|.|TRBV4-1|TRBJ2-1
CASSQDSGGSYNEQFF
TGCGCCAGCAGCCAAGACTCTGGCGGCTCCTACAATGAGCAGTTCTTC
>TRBD2|.|TRBV14|TRBJ2-5
CASSPRLAGGGETQYF
TGTGCCAGCAGCCCAAGACTAGCGGGGGGAGGAGAGACCCAGTACTTC
>TRBD1|.|TRBV2|TRBJ1-3
CASRQGAGNTIYF
TGTGCCAGCAGACAGGGGGCCGGAAACACCATATATTTT
>.|.|TRBV24-1|TRBJ1-2
CATSAPGSGNYGYTF
TGTGCCACCAGTGCCCCTGGTTCCGGGAACTATGGCTACACCTTC
>TRBD1|.|TRBV27|TRBJ2-3
CASSLQGQGVTDTQYF
TGTGCCAGCAGTCTACAGGGACAGGGGGTGACAGATACGCAGTATTTT
>TRBD2|.|TRBV2|TRBJ2-7
CASILAVFLGEQYF
TGTGCCAGCATACTAGCGGTTTTTTTAGGCGAGCAGTACTTC
>.|.|TRBV5-5|TRBJ1-3
CASSSWARSGNTIYF
TGTGCCAGCAGCTCCTGGGCCCGCTCTGGAAACACCATATATTTT
>.|once|TRBV19|TRBJ2-2
CASSPDRNTGELFF
TGTGCCAGTAGTCCCGACAGGAACACCGGGGAGCTGTTTTTT
>.|.|TRBV27|TRBJ2-7
CASREWNSGYEQYF
TGTGCCAGCAGGGAATGGAACTCGGGGTACGAGCAGTACTTC
>TRBD1|.|TRBV18|TRBJ2-3
CASSPATGGKGTDTQYF
TGTGCCAGCTCCCCGGCGACAGGGGGCAAGGGCACAGATACGCAGTATTTT
>TRBD1|.|TRBV11-2|TRBJ2-2
CASSFRQGATGELFF
TGTGCCAGCAGCTTTAGGCAGGGGGCTACCGGGGAGCTGTTTTTT